Below are 19 T cell receptor beta chains sequenced from a single sample in a study of blood T cell repertoires in COVID-19. Clones were read by immunoSEQ multiplex PCR, and TCRdb kept only the in-frame ones, dropping some. The sample includes roughly 290,000 clones, approximately 90% seen only once; the top ten take around 0.88%. The sequencing input was peripheral blood. The receptor source for this set is a man aged 30-40 years with acute or convalescent COVID-19.

The table lists this clone with a count of one. The chain is built from TRBV6-4 and TRBJ2-1, with 9 bases aligning to TRBD2. This CDR3 has 16 amino acids. Germline trimming cut 4 bases from V and 2 bases from J; bases unmatched to any gene: 6. Per the germline V gene, CDR1 is MRHNA and CDR2 is SNTAGT. The CDR3, as DNA: TGTGCCAGCAGTGCCCGCCTAGCGGGGACCTACAATGAGCAGTTCTTC. As protein: CASSARLAGTYNEQFF.

This clone was seen just once. The V and J genes are TRBV30 and TRBJ2-5; D unresolved. Germline values: CDR1 GTSNPN, CDR2 SVGIG (reference sequence). The CDR3 sequence is 11 residues long. Trimming left V 3 bases short and J 5 bases short, with 7 bases between. The CDR3: CAWRTGETQYF. CDR3 in DNA: TGTGCCTGGAGGACTGGTGAGACCCAGTACTTC.

This clone was seen a single time. The gene calls are TRBV5-6 and TRBJ1-2; 10 positions agree with TRBD1. In germline, CDR1 is SGHDT, CDR2 YYEEEE. This CDR3 is built from 16 residues. V shed 2 bases and J 12 bases; nucleotides not matched to a gene: 16. The CDR3 is CASSFLGTGEVLGDTF. As DNA, the CDR3 is TGTGCCAGCAGCTTCCTTGGGACAGGGGAGGTTTTGGGGGACACCTTC.

The chain links TRBV6-4 to TRBJ2-2; D gene uncertain. V lost 3 bases to trimming and J lost 8 bases, with 7 bases between them. Per the germline V gene, CDR1 is MRHNA and CDR2 is SNTAGT. CDR3 length: 12 residues. CDR3 region: CASSDLLGELFF. The CDR3 DNA reads as TGTGCCAGCAGTGATCTTCTTGGGGAGCTGTTTTTT.

This chain joins TRBV6-2 or TRBV6-3 and TRBJ2-3; D is perhaps TRBD1 (5 bases). Germline CDR1 is MNHEY and CDR2 is SVGEGT. This CDR3 is built from 15 residues. V was pared by 4 bases and J by 1 base, with 12 bases between. Written as DNA, the CDR3 is TGTGCCAGCAGTTTTTTTGGGGCTCGCACAGATACGCAGTATTTT. It specifies CASSFFGARTDTQYF.

The chain links TRBV9 to TRBJ1-2; no firm D call. The V gene lost 3 bases and the J gene lost 8 bases, with 8 bases spanning the gap. The CDR3 has 11 residues. CDR1 is SGDLS, CDR2 YYNGEE, per germline. The CDR3 loop reads CASSASAGYTF. The CDR3 DNA reads TGTGCCAGCAGCGCAAGCGCCGGCTACACCTTC.

V and J are TRBV10-2 and TRBJ2-3, with TRBD1 as a possible D gene (6 bases). Germline CDR1 WSHSY, CDR2 SAAADI. The ends were cut back, 0 bases at V and 0 bases at J, with 13 bases in the middle. This CDR3 is 17 amino acids long. The CDR3 loop reads CASSESGQGRSTDTQYF. The CDR3 bases are TGCGCCAGCAGTGAGTCGGGGCAGGGGCGAAGCACAGATACGCAGTATTTT.

J is TRBJ2-2 and V is TRBV30, with D uncertain. V lost 3 bases, J lost 2 bases, and 7 bases lay in between. Germline V gene sequence: CDR1 GTSNPN, CDR2 SVGIG (reference sequence). This CDR3 contains 13 residues. CDR3 nucleotide sequence: TGTGCCTGGAGGCTCTATAACACCGGGGAGCTGTTTTTT. Translated, it gives CAWRLYNTGELFF.

This clone showed up just once. V usage is TRBV30 and J usage is TRBJ2-7; TRBD1 agrees at 7 bases. Germline assignment: CDR1 GTSNPN and CDR2 SVGIG (reference sequence). The V gene end was trimmed by 4 bases and the J gene end by 6 bases; junction bases not matched to a gene: 9. This CDR3 comprises 13 residues. CDR3: CAWTRGRAAEQYF. The CDR3 region has the DNA TGTGCCTGGACTAGGGGGCGGGCGGCCGAGCAGTACTTC.

The J gene is TRBJ2-1, the V gene TRBV6-4, with 8 bases aligning to TRBD2. This CDR3 region has 15 residues. Losses at the gene ends were 4 bases for V and 9 bases for J; bases not matched to a gene: 11. Germline V gives CDR1 MRHNA, CDR2 SNTAGT. The CDR3 region has the DNA TGTGCCAGCAGTGCGGCCGGGACTAGTGCGGCTGAGCAGTTCTTC. Its protein is CASSAAGTSAAEQFF.

V usage is TRBV7-8 and J usage is TRBJ1-5; 7 positions match TRBD1. The CDR3 is 16 amino acids. Germline CDR1 is SGHVS and CDR2 is FQNEAQ. V shed 5 bases and J 6 bases; nucleotides not matched to a gene: 13. CDR3 in DNA: TGTGCCAGCAGCATCCGGTGGAGGGGGCAGGGTCAGCCCCAGCATTTT. It specifies CASSIRWRGQGQPQHF.

This chain joins TRBV6-6 and TRBJ1-5, with 7 bases that match TRBD1. The CDR3 runs to 16 residues. Germline loops: CDR1 MNHNY, CDR2 SVGAGI (reference sequence). V was clipped by 6 bases and J by 3 bases; unmatched bases: 11. The DNA for the CDR3 is TGTGCCAGCAGCACCCCGGGAACAGGGGCCAATCAGCCCCAGCATTTT. Protein: CASSTPGTGANQPQHF.

The chain recombines TRBV5-1 with TRBJ2-6; no firm D call. V was clipped by 5 bases and J by 1 base, with 7 bases between them. This CDR3 has 14 amino acids. Germline-derived CDR1 and CDR2 are SGHRS and YFSETQ. The CDR3 nucleotides read TGCGCCAGCAGAGGAGAATCTGGGGCCAACGTCCTGACTTTC. This gives the protein CASRGESGANVLTF.

The chain combines TRBV10-3 with TRBJ2-1; D not certain. Trimming removed 3 bases from V and 7 bases from J, with 16 bases in between. The CDR3 totals 15 residues. Looked up from germline, CDR1 is ENHRY and CDR2 is SYGVKD. The CDR3 DNA reads TGTGCCATCAGTGAATCGGGTTCCAATTCTAATGAGCAGTTCTTC. Its translation is CAISESGSNSNEQFF.

The genes are TRBV27 and TRBJ2-3, with 11 bases lining up with TRBD2. The V segment lost 3 bases and the J segment 4 bases; nucleotides outside the gene matches: 9. The CDR3 extends over 17 amino acids. The germline V gene has CDR1 MNHEY and CDR2 SMNVEV (reference sequence). The CDR3: CASSFSSGRQDPDTQYF. The CDR3 DNA reads TGTGCCAGCAGTTTTTCTAGCGGGAGGCAGGATCCAGATACGCAGTATTTT.

The J gene is TRBJ2-1, the V gene TRBV2; tentative D call: TRBD2 (6 bases). V lost 6 bases, J lost 0 bases, and 12 bases lay in between. Germline V gene data show CDR1 as SNHLY and CDR2 as FYNNEI. This CDR3 region has 15 residues. DNA for the CDR3: TGTGCCAGCAGCAACCGGGACTTCTCCTACAATGAGCAGTTCTTC. It specifies CASSNRDFSYNEQFF.

The chain recombines TRBV19 with TRBJ1-1; possibly TRBD1 for D (6 bases). CDR3 length: 14 amino acids. Per the germline V gene, CDR1 is LNHDA and CDR2 is SQIVND (reference sequence). Trimming left V 6 bases short and J 3 bases short, with 14 bases between. In DNA form, the CDR3 reads TGTGCCAGTAGCCCTTCGACAGGCCACACTGAAGCTTTCTTT. This encodes CASSPSTGHTEAFF.

The rearrangement links TRBV13 to TRBJ2-2; unclear D gene. Trimming shortened V by 6 bases and J by 6 bases, and 8 bases separated the two germline ends. CDR1 is PRHDT and CDR2 is FYEKMQ in the germline V gene (reference sequence). The CDR3 contains 12 residues. CDR3 region: CASRTSPGELFF. DNA for the CDR3: TGTGCCAGCAGAACTTCACCCGGGGAGCTGTTTTTT.

This clone was observed once. The chain links TRBV11-2 to TRBJ1-4, with 7 positions matching TRBD1. The CDR3 extends over 15 amino acids. The V segment lost 6 bases and the J segment 5 bases; nucleotides outside the gene matches: 9. The germline gives CDR1 SGHAT, CDR2 FQNNGV. The CDR3 coding sequence is TGTGCCAGCAGGAAGGGGGCAGTCTTAAATGAAAAACTGTTTTTT. Its protein product is CASRKGAVLNEKLFF.